The T cell receptor beta chain described here comes from a study of shared clonotypes between healthy human individuals. This CDR3 has 15 residues. Germline lookup yields CDR1 SGDLS and CDR2 YYNGEE. J was trimmed by 6 bases and V by 0 bases; bases with no gene match: 3. Splitting of CD4+ cells produced CD45RA+ naive and CD45RA-negative memory subsets. Each subset's genomic DNA was shared equally among a number of immunoSEQ plates. Sorted-subset replicate PCR reactions contained 200 ng DNA, corresponding to tens of thousands of T cell genomes. Here immunoSEQ multiplex PCR was the method, and the copy in TCRdb shows in-frame clones only, minus some. The sample yields hundreds of thousands of clones, about 96% seen once.

This TCR came from a woman under 40 in good health. The chain has TRBV9 and TRBJ2-1, with 10 nucleotides matching TRBD2. Sequenced sample: naive CD4+ T cells sorted from blood. Subset indicated: CD45RA+ positively selected. CDR3 coding DNA: TGTGCCAGCAGCGTAGGCTCTAGCGGGAGCAATGAGCAGTTCTTC. Translation gives CASSVGSSGSNEQFF.